This T cell receptor (beta chain) came from a study of cytomegalovirus exposure and HLA in healthy donors. With 3 bases clipped from V and 4 bases from J, the junction kept 4 bases outside the gene matches. The CDR3 extends over 14 amino acids. Germline V gives CDR1 SGHRS, CDR2 YFSETQ. PCR involved 60 Vbeta and 13 Jbeta primers. Produced via immunoSEQ multiplex PCR; TCRdb's table is partial and in-frame only. The sample lists roughly 150,000 clones; less than 90% were seen once. Study findings and constraints: According to an earlier analysis, most TCR beta V segments yielded productive rearrangements about 87% or about 30% of the time. What TCR beta sequences reportedly achieved was accurate prediction of HLA-A and HLA-B alleles in most subjects.

In the case of this clone: Antigen unknown. Other DNA sequences from this sample encode an identical CDR3 as well.

The V and J genes are TRBV5-1 and TRBJ1-3, with 7 bases that match TRBD1. The receptor was derived from a man aged 45-65 years in good health and CMV-seropositive. The sequencing sample was made of PBMCs. CDR3 amino acids: CASSSGGSGNTIYF. CDR3 nucleotides: TGCGCCAGCAGCTCAGGGGGATCAGGAAACACCATATATTTT.